The count of the clone carrying this TCR beta chain is one. The primer mix had 60 V beta and 13 J beta primers. Only in-frame clones appear in the TCRdb table, and some are missing; sequencing was by immunoSEQ multiplex PCR. The data contain approximately 90,000 clones, about 84% of them seen just once; the ten biggest clones take up 2.5% to 3%. This sample was taken from a study of glioma-infiltrating T cells after dendritic cell vaccination. V trimming: 6 bases; J trimming: 6 bases; junction bases outside the gene matches: 6. The germline CDR1 and CDR2 sequences are MNHEY and SVGAGI. This CDR3 comprises 13 residues. Selection required adequate fresh-frozen tumor tissue plus more than two years' survival data.

This specimen consisted of blood, obtained before dendritic cell vaccination. The chain combines TRBV6-5 with TRBJ1-2; 8 nucleotides match TRBD1. This sequence was found in a human donor with glioblastoma. The CDR3 reads CASSLGQGDGYTF. The CDR3 DNA reads as TGTGCCAGCAGCCTTGGACAGGGCGATGGCTACACCTTC.